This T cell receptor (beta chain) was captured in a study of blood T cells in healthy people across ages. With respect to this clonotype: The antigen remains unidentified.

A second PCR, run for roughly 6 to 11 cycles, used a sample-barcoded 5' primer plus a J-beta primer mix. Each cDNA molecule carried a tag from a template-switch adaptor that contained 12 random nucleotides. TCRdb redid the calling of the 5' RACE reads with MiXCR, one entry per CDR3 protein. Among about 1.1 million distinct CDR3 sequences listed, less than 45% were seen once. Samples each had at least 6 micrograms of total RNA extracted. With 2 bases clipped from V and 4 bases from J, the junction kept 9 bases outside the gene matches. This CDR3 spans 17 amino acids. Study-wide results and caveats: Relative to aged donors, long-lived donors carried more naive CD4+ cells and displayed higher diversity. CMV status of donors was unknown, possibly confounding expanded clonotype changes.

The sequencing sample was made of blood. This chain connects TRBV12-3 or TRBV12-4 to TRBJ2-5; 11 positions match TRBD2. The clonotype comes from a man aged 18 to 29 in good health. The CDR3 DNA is TGTGCCAGCAGTTTAACTAGCGGGGGAAATTTTGGAGAGACCCAGTACTTC. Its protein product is CASSLTSGGNFGETQYF.